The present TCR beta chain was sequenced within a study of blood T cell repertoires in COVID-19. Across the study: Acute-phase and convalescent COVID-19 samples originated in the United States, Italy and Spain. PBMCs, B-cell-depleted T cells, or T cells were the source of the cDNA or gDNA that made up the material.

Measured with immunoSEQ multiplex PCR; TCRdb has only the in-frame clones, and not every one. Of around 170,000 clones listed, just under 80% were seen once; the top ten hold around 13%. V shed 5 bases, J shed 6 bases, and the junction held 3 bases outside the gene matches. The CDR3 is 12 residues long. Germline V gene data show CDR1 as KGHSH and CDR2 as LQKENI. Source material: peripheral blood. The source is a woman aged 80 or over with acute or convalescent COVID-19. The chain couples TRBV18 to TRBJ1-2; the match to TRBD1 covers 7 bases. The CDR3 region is CASSGDRDGYTF. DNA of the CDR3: TGTGCCAGCTCAGGGGACAGAGATGGCTACACCTTC.